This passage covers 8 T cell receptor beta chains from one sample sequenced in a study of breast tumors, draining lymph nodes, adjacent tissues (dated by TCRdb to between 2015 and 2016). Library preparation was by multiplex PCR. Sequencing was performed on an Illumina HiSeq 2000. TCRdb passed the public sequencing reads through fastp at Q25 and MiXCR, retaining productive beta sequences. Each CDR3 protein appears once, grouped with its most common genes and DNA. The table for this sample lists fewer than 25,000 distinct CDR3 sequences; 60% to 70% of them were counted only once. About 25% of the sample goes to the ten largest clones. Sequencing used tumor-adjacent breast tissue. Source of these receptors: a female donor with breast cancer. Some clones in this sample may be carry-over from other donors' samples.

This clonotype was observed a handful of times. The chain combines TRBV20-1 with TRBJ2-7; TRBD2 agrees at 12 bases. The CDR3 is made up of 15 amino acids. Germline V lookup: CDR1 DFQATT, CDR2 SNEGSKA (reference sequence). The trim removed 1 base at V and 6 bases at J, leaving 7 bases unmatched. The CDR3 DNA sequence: TGCAGTGCTAGAGCTGGAGGACTAGCGGGACCCGAGCAGTACTTC. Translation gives CSARAGGLAGPEQYF.

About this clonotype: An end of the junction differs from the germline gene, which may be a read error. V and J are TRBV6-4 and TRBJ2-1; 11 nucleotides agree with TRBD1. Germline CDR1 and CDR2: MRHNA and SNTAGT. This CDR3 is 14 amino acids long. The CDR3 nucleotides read TGTGCCAGCAGCCGGACAGGGGGCATGGATGAGCAGCTCTTC. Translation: CASSRTGGMDEQLF.

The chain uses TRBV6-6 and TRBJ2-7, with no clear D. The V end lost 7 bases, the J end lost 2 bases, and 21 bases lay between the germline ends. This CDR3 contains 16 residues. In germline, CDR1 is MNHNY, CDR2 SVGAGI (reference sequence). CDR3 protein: CASIKEAGGTAYEQYF. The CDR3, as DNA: TGTGCCAGCATCAAAGAGGCAGGTGGTACAGCCTACGAGCAGTACTTC.

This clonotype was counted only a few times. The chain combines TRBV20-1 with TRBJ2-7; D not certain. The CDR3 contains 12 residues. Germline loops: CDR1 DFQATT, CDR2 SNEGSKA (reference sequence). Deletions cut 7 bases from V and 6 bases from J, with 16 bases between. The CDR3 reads CSVPWVGVEQYF. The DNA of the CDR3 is TGCAGTGTCCCGTGGGTTGGTGTCGAGCAGTACTTC.

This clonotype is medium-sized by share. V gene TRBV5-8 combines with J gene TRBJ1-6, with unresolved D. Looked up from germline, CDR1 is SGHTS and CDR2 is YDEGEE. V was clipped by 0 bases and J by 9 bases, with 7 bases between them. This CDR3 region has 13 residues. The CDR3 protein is CASSLERFSPLHF. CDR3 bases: TGTGCCAGCAGCTTGGAGCGGTTTTCACCCCTCCACTTT.

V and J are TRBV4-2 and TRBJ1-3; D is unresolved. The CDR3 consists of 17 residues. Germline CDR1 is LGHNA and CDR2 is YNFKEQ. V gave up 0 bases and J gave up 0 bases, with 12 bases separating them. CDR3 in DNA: TGTGCCAGCAGCCAAGATTGGGCCGGTGTCTCTGGAAACACCATATATTTT. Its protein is CASSQDWAGVSGNTIYF.

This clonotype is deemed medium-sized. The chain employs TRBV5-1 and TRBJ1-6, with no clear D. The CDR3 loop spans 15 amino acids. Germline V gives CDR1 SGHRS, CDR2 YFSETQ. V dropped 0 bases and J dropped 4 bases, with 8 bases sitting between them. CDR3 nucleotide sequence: TGCGCCAGCAGCTTGGAGGTGGGTTATAATTCACCCCTCCACTTT. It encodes CASSLEVGYNSPLHF.

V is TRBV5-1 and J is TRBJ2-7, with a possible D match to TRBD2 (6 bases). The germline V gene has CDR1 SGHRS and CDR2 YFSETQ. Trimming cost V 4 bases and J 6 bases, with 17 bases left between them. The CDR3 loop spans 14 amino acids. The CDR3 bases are TGCGCCAGCAGCCGGGACTGGACGGCACGCGAGCAGTACTTC. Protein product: CASSRDWTAREQYF.